This T cell receptor beta chain originates from a study of T cells in women clearing cervical HPV infection. Study information: Controls' single incident HPV16 infection cleared within 12 months without precancer.

Overall study results and limits: Cases and controls were distinguished at AUC 0.65 to 0.85 by richness and V genes.

Germline loops: CDR1 SGHVS, CDR2 FNYEAQ. CDR3 size: 11 residues. Concerning this clone itself: What it binds is unknown. Read sequence stops 3 residues before the CDR3 end, and the germline J gene provides the missing end.

All donors had a single incident cervical HPV16 infection, not prevalent. Genomic DNA, averaging approximately 1,300 ng per sample, yielded TCR beta CDR3 via immunoSEQ. The protocol was immunoSEQ multiplex PCR, while the TCRdb copy is restricted to in-frame clones and leaves out a portion. The ten top clones account for 6.5% to 8%, within a sample of some 30,000 clones. The clonotype was recovered from a woman aged 18 to 75 with a cervical HPV16 infection that either progressed to CIN3+ or cleared (not recorded which). The V and J genes are TRBV7-6 and TRBJ2-3; TRBD2 agrees at 7 bases. Sequencing used blood buffy coat. The part of the CDR3 DNA that was read is TGTGCCAGCAGCTCCGGGGGGACG. Protein sequence: CASSSGGT. Given in full, the CDR3 is CASSSGGTQYF.